Shown below are 20 T cell receptor beta chains from a single sample sequenced in a study of T cells expressing NK-cell markers. One entry per CDR3 protein, without DNA, is what TCRdb gives after re-calling the 5' RACE reads. This repertoire includes about 20,000 distinct CDR3 sequences. The sample was blood T cells: a sorted CD56 or NKG2C T cell subset, CD4+ or CD8+ T cells, or bulk PBMC T cells (not recorded which). These receptors were obtained from a man aged 18-70 years in good health.

This chain links TRBV5-1 with TRBJ2-3; TCRdb names TRBD1, which stays unverified in the absence of DNA. CDR3 length: 15 amino acids. CDR1 SGHRS and CDR2 YFSETQ come from the germline V gene. The CDR3 loop reads CASSGQGNGPDTQYF.

V gene TRBV15 combines with J gene TRBJ2-7; the D call from TCRdb, TRBD1, cannot be confirmed without DNA. Germline-derived CDR1 and CDR2 are LNHNV and YYDKDF (reference sequence). This CDR3 contains 15 residues. The CDR3 region is CATGEDRGGGYEQYF. Full variable domain (missing parts from reference TRBV15 and TRBJ2-7): DAMVIQNPRYQVTQFGKPVTLSCSQTLNHNVMYWYQQKSSQAPKLLFHYYDKDFNNEADTPDNFQSRRPNTSFCFLDIRSPGLGDTAMYLCATGEDRGGGYEQYFGPGTRLTVT.

This CDR3 reads CASSLRGQPYNEQFF. This chain uses TRBV7-8 with TRBJ2-1; TCRdb proposes TRBD1, but this gene call is untestable without DNA. Germline CDR1 and CDR2: SGHVS and FQNEAQ. CDR3 length: 15 residues.

This sequence joins TRBV5-5 and TRBJ1-4. CDR1 is SGHKS and CDR2 is YYEKEE in the germline V gene (reference sequence). This CDR3 comprises 14 residues. Here the CDR3 reads CASSLDATNEKLFF.

The J gene is TRBJ2-7, the V gene TRBV4-2. Germline CDR1 reads LGHNA; CDR2 reads YNFKEQ. CDR3 length: 12 residues. The CDR3 is CASSQDRNEQYF.

The chain joins TRBV6-5 to TRBJ1-1; TCRdb indicates TRBD1, and absent DNA this call remains unverified. The CDR3 is made up of 15 amino acids. Germline V CDR1 and CDR2: MNHEY, SVGAGI. CDR3 region: CASSYSPRDREIAFF.

This chain joins TRBV7-9 and TRBJ2-7; the D call from TCRdb, TRBD1, cannot be confirmed without DNA. The CDR3 has 15 residues. Germline V gene data show CDR1 as SEHNR and CDR2 as FQNEAQ (reference sequence). The CDR3 sequence: CASRGFERGPYEQYF.

The genes are TRBV7-9 and TRBJ2-1. The CDR3 consists of 14 residues. From germline, CDR1 is SEHNR and CDR2 FQNEAQ (reference sequence). The CDR3 spells CASSLLQNSNEQFF.

This chain joins TRBV6-2 or TRBV6-3 and TRBJ1-1; TCRdb calls TRBD1, which cannot be checked without DNA. Per the germline V gene, CDR1 is MNHEY and CDR2 is SVGEGT. This CDR3 is built from 14 residues. The CDR3 sequence: CASSYSRQVRKAFF.

The chain uses TRBV29-1 and TRBJ2-1; TCRdb's D call of TRBD2 is untestable without DNA. This CDR3 spans 14 amino acids. Germline CDR1 and CDR2: SQVTM and ANQGSEA. CDR3 loop: CSVVEGGPYNEQFF.

The chain is built from TRBV9 and TRBJ1-4; TCRdb gives TRBD1 as the D gene, but with no DNA this cannot be confirmed. The CDR3 is 15 amino acids. Per the germline V gene, CDR1 is SGDLS and CDR2 is YYNGEE. The CDR3 reads CASSVGQAGNEKLFF.

The V call is TRBV7-9, the J call TRBJ2-1; TCRdb designates TRBD2, a call that cannot be tested without DNA. The V gene's germline CDR1 is SEHNR and CDR2 FQNEAQ (reference sequence). This CDR3 has 15 residues. This chain's CDR3 is CASSLVTGGLDEQFF.

The chain is built from TRBV28 and TRBJ1-2. The CDR3 has 12 amino acids. CDR1 MDHEN and CDR2 SYDVKM come from the germline V gene. CDR3 amino acids: CASMGSNYGYTF.

The chain links TRBV2 to TRBJ2-7; the D call of TRBD2 rests on TCRdb alone, since no DNA is present to check it. Germline lookup yields CDR1 SNHLY and CDR2 FYNNEI. The length of the CDR3 is 12 residues. This chain's CDR3 is CARRDGGYEQYF.

The CDR3: CASSLSDQQETQYF. V is TRBV7-8 and J is TRBJ2-5. Germline V lookup: CDR1 SGHVS, CDR2 FQNEAQ. The CDR3 loop spans 14 amino acids.

The rearrangement joins TRBV19 to TRBJ2-1; TCRdb names TRBD2, which stays unverified in the absence of DNA. The CDR3 totals 15 residues. Germline-derived CDR1 and CDR2 are LNHDA and SQIVND (reference sequence). CDR3 loop: CASSQGLAGHNEQFF. Together with reference TRBV19 and TRBJ2-1, the CDR3 gives the full variable domain: DGGITQSPKYLFRKEGQNVTLSCEQNLNHDAMYWYRQDPGQGLRLIYYSQIVNDFQKGDIAEGYSVSREKKESFPLTVTSAQKNPTAFYLCASSQGLAGHNEQFFGPGTRLTVL.

The chain recombines TRBV20-1 with TRBJ1-5; TCRdb's D call of TRBD1 is untestable without DNA. Germline CDR1 is DFQATT and CDR2 is SNEGSKA (reference sequence). CDR3 length: 15 residues. Here the CDR3 reads CSARDQTGETQPQHF.

The genes are TRBV2 and TRBJ1-2; TCRdb indicates TRBD1, and absent DNA this call remains unverified. CDR3 length: 13 amino acids. Germline V gene data show CDR1 as SNHLY and CDR2 as FYNNEI. The CDR3 protein is CASSVPGVGGYTF. Full variable domain (rest looked up from reference TRBV2 and TRBJ1-2): EPEVTQTPSHQVTQMGQEVILRCVPISNHLYFYWYRQILGQKVEFLVSFYNNEISEKSEIFDDQFSVERPDGSNFTLKIRSTKLEDSAMYFCASSVPGVGGYTFGSGTRLTVV.

The rearrangement joins TRBV18 to TRBJ2-3; checking the TCRdb D call of TRBD1 is not possible without DNA. The germline gives CDR1 KGHSH, CDR2 LQKENI. The CDR3 length is 16 residues. This CDR3 reads CASSPFSGGASDTQYF.

The CDR3 here is CASSLSTRQGAVEKLFF. The chain links TRBV27 to TRBJ1-4; TCRdb selects TRBD1, and the lack of DNA leaves this call unchecked. This CDR3 contains 17 residues. The germline V gene encodes CDR1 MNHEY and CDR2 SMNVEV (reference sequence).